One sample yielded the 30 T cell receptor beta chains listed below, sequenced in a study of blood T cell repertoires in COVID-19. The table came from immunoSEQ multiplex PCR; TCRdb's copy has only in-frame clones and leaves some out. Among 250,000 to 300,000 clones, roughly 88% were seen once, and the ten largest hold approximately 1%. Sequenced material: PBMCs or T cells enriched from blood (not recorded which). The receptors stem from a woman under 40 who had recovered from COVID-19.

This chain links TRBV4-1 with TRBJ2-3; perhaps TRBD1 as D (6 bases). Trimming shortened V by 5 bases and J by 0 bases, and 12 bases separated the two germline ends. The CDR3 totals 15 residues. From germline, CDR1 is MGHRA and CDR2 YSYEKL. The CDR3 region is CASSRGISSTDTQYF. In nucleotides, the CDR3 is TGCGCCAGCAGCAGGGGGATTTCTAGCACAGATACGCAGTATTTT.

The sample holds a few counts of this clone. The chain recombines TRBV18 with TRBJ1-2, with no clear D. Germline assignment: CDR1 KGHSH and CDR2 LQKENI. This CDR3 contains 16 residues. Trimming removed 3 bases at V and 4 bases at J, with 18 bases between. The CDR3 region is CASSPVHTTNSYGYTF. DNA for the CDR3: TGTGCCAGCTCACCGGTACACACGACTAATAGCTATGGCTACACCTTC.

The chain uses TRBV5-4 and TRBJ2-1; 11 nucleotides match TRBD2. This CDR3 contains 15 residues. Germline loops: CDR1 SGHNT, CDR2 YYREEE (reference sequence). V shed 2 bases and J 5 bases; nucleotides not matched to a gene: 3. Here the CDR3 DNA reads TGTGCCAGCAGCTTCACTAGCGGGAGTGACAATGAGCAGTTCTTC. Amino acid sequence: CASSFTSGSDNEQFF.

The rearrangement links TRBV9 to TRBJ1-4; 9 bases agree with TRBD1. The CDR3 totals 14 residues. The ends lost 2 bases at V and 5 bases at J; junction bases unmatched: 1. Germline CDR1 SGDLS, CDR2 YYNGEE. The CDR3 nucleotides are TGTGCCAGCAGCGTGGGGACAGGGAATGAAAAACTGTTTTTT. This sequence encodes CASSVGTGNEKLFF.

This clone was observed a handful of times. The chain couples TRBV11-2 to TRBJ2-7; TRBD1 aligns across 8 bases. Germline lookup yields CDR1 SGHAT and CDR2 FQNNGV. The CDR3 is 16 residues long. V lost 5 bases to trimming and J lost 3 bases; unmatched junction nucleotides: 12. In nucleotides, the CDR3 is TGTGCCAGCAGCCCTAGCCCGGGACAGGCACTCTACGAGCAGTACTTC. Translated: CASSPSPGQALYEQYF.

This clone was picked up a small number of times. The V gene is TRBV9, the J gene TRBJ2-7; 7 bases match TRBD1. V shed 4 bases and J 3 bases; nucleotides not matched to a gene: 10. The length of the CDR3 is 15 residues. Germline V gives CDR1 SGDLS, CDR2 YYNGEE. The CDR3: CASSTIWDRFYEQYF. CDR3 nucleotides: TGTGCCAGCAGCACCATCTGGGACAGATTCTACGAGCAGTACTTC.

The V gene is TRBV6-6, the J gene TRBJ2-5, with 7 bases aligning to TRBD1. This CDR3 comprises 16 residues. Per germline, CDR1 MNHNY and CDR2 SVGAGI (reference sequence). V dropped 6 bases and J dropped 0; count of bases not matched to a gene: 10. The CDR3 here is CASRRRQGPNQETQYF. For the CDR3, the DNA is TGTGCCAGCAGACGGAGACAGGGCCCTAACCAAGAGACCCAGTACTTC.

The chain is built from TRBV4-1 and TRBJ1-1; TRBD1 matches 9 bases. V shed 3 bases and J 5 bases; nucleotides not matched to a gene: 7. Germline values: CDR1 MGHRA, CDR2 YSYEKL. The CDR3 has 15 amino acids. This chain's CDR3 is CASSQQGQGLTEAFF. The CDR3 DNA reads as TGCGCCAGCAGCCAGCAGGGACAGGGTTTAACTGAAGCTTTCTTT.

The J gene is TRBJ1-1, the V gene TRBV12-5; no clear D. Germline V CDR1 and CDR2: LGHNT, FRNRAP. The CDR3 covers 12 residues. The ends were cut back, 7 bases at V and 4 bases at J, with 10 bases in the middle. The CDR3 nucleotides are TGTGCTAGTGCCGAGGGCAGCACTGAAGCTTTCTTT. Translating gives CASAEGSTEAFF.

The genes are TRBV15 and TRBJ1-2; 10 bases are a match to TRBD1. This CDR3 has 18 amino acids. CDR1 is LNHNV, CDR2 YYDKDF, per germline (reference sequence). J lost 6 bases, V lost 5 bases, and 18 bases had no gene match. CDR3 nucleotides: TGTGCCACCAGCGTCGGAAGGGACAGGGGTCTCAATAGGGATGGCTACACCTTC. This encodes CATSVGRDRGLNRDGYTF.

The chain joins TRBV18 to TRBJ1-4; D perhaps matches TRBD1 (5 bases). The V gene lost 2 bases and the J gene lost 8 bases, with 18 bases spanning the gap. CDR3 length: 16 residues. In germline, CDR1 is KGHSH, CDR2 LQKENI. The CDR3 DNA follows: TGTGCCAGCTCACCAGACGTGCGGAGGGGTGGCGAAAAACTGTTTTTT. Translating it yields CASSPDVRRGGEKLFF.

Only one count was recorded for this clone. The gene calls are TRBV13 and TRBJ1-2, with D maybe TRBD1 (6 bases). The CDR3 extends over 17 amino acids. Trimming took off 0 bases at V and 1 base at J, with 15 bases between the two ends. The germline V gene has CDR1 PRHDT and CDR2 FYEKMQ (reference sequence). DNA of the CDR3: TGTGCCAGCAGCTTAGGTCCACAGGGAAGCGATAACTATGGCTACACCTTC. This sequence encodes CASSLGPQGSDNYGYTF.

The chain has TRBV5-1 and TRBJ1-2; TRBD1 matches at 7 bases. In germline, CDR1 is SGHRS, CDR2 YFSETQ. The CDR3 contains 15 residues. The junction had 9 bases not matched to a gene; V was cut back by 3 bases and J by 4 bases. CDR3 in DNA: TGCGCCAGCAGCTCTCTACAGGGACAGAGCTATGGCTACACCTTC. It translates to CASSSLQGQSYGYTF.

V usage is TRBV10-3 and J usage is TRBJ2-2, with 9 bases aligning to TRBD2. V was pared by 8 bases and J by 3 bases, with 4 bases of the junction left unmatched. The germline CDR1 and CDR2 sequences are ENHRY and SYGVKD. The CDR3 runs 14 residues. Here the CDR3 reads CAIDSGRDTGELFF. The CDR3 DNA follows: TGTGCCATCGATAGCGGGAGAGACACCGGGGAGCTGTTTTTT.

The genes are TRBV28 and TRBJ1-2, with D perhaps TRBD1 (6 bases). Trimming took 2 bases from V and 8 from J, leaving 18 bases between them. The CDR3 is made up of 15 amino acids. Germline V gives CDR1 MDHEN, CDR2 SYDVKM. The CDR3 sequence: CASSLVAPGGDGYTF. The CDR3 nucleotides are TGTGCCAGCAGTTTAGTGGCCCCGGGGGGCGACGGCTACACCTTC.

The gene calls are TRBV19 and TRBJ1-5; D is possibly TRBD1 (6 bases). This CDR3 region has 16 residues. Germline assignment: CDR1 LNHDA and CDR2 SQIVND (reference sequence). Between the trimmed V and J ends, which lost 3 bases and 4 bases, there was a span of 16 bases. The CDR3 sequence is CASSIGRGPANQPQHF. CDR3 nucleotides: TGTGCCAGTAGTATCGGCAGGGGACCCGCGAATCAGCCCCAGCATTTT. Filled out from reference TRBV19 and TRBJ1-5, the complete variable domain reads DGGITQSPKYLFRKEGQNVTLSCEQNLNHDAMYWYRQDPGQGLRLIYYSQIVNDFQKGDIAEGYSVSREKKESFPLTVTSAQKNPTAFYLCASSIGRGPANQPQHFGDGTRLSIL.

The chain joins TRBV10-3 to TRBJ2-1; 8 positions agree with TRBD2. The V segment lost 8 bases and the J segment 7 bases; nucleotides outside the gene matches: 16. Germline CDR1 and CDR2: ENHRY and SYGVKD. The CDR3 spans 16 residues. The DNA for the CDR3 is TGTGCCATCCGACCGGGAGGCGGGGGGATTTTTAATGAGCAGTTCTTC. Its protein is CAIRPGGGGIFNEQFF.

The CDR3 region is CASSLSSGISLNEQFF. The CDR3 region has the DNA TGTGCCAGCAGCTTATCTAGCGGGATTTCCCTCAATGAGCAGTTCTTC. The chain recombines TRBV7-3 with TRBJ2-1; 9 nucleotides align to TRBD2. This CDR3 has 16 amino acids. The germline CDR1 and CDR2 sequences are SGHTA and FQGTGA. The V and J ends lost 2 bases and 6 bases, in that order; junction bases with no gene match: 8.

This clone was seen just once. The V and J genes are TRBV28 and TRBJ2-5; the match to TRBD2 covers 8 bases. Per the germline V gene, CDR1 is MDHEN and CDR2 is SYDVKM. There are 15 residues in the CDR3. V gave up 3 bases and J gave up 2 bases; unmatched junction bases: 5. CDR3 sequence reads: CASSFLSGGQETQYF. The DNA of the CDR3 is TGTGCCAGCAGTTTTTTGTCGGGGGGGCAAGAGACCCAGTACTTC.

A remark on this clone: The same CDR3 arises from other DNA sequences in this sample as well. V and J are TRBV30 and TRBJ1-1; D is ambiguous. Trimming shortened V by 2 bases and J by 4 bases, and 8 bases separated the two germline ends. Germline V gene data show CDR1 as GTSNPN and CDR2 as SVGIG (reference sequence). This CDR3 region has 12 residues. The CDR3: CAWSPGGTEAFF. The CDR3 bases are TGTGCCTGGAGTCCCGGTGGCACTGAAGCTTTCTTT.

This chain links TRBV27 with TRBJ2-7, with 10 bases matching TRBD2. J was trimmed by 4 bases and V by 5 bases; bases with no gene match: 5. The CDR3 extends over 14 amino acids. Germline V CDR1 and CDR2: MNHEY, SMNVEV (reference sequence). CDR3 DNA sequence: TGTGCCAGCAGTCCTAGCGGGAGTATATACGAGCAGTACTTC. This codes for CASSPSGSIYEQYF.

This clone has just a few counts. The genes are TRBV19 and TRBJ1-2; 8 bases align to TRBD1. CDR1 is LNHDA and CDR2 is SQIVND in the germline V gene (reference sequence). V was pared by 7 bases and J by 4 bases, with 2 bases of the junction left unmatched. The CDR3 consists of 12 residues. The CDR3 reads CASTQGAYGYTF. The CDR3 DNA reads as TGTGCCAGTACGCAGGGGGCCTATGGCTACACCTTC.

The chain joins TRBV6-4 to TRBJ2-6, with 12 bases identical to TRBD2. Germline trimming cut 0 bases from V and 15 bases from J; bases unmatched to any gene: 6. Germline CDR1 is MRHNA and CDR2 is SNTAGT. CDR3 length: 15 residues. The CDR3 protein is CASSDSPGLAGTLTF. The CDR3 DNA sequence: TGTGCCAGCAGTGACTCCCCGGGACTAGCGGGTACCCTGACTTTC.

In this sample, this clone turned up a few times. The chain has TRBV12-2 and TRBJ1-1. TRBV12-2 is shown as a pseudogene. The CDR3 contains 8 residues. CDR3 loop: CAGGEAFF. In nucleotides, the CDR3 is TGTGCGGGGGGAGAAGCTTTCTTT.

The chain has TRBV19 and TRBJ2-7; 7 positions agree with TRBD1. Germline-derived CDR1 and CDR2 are LNHDA and SQIVND (reference sequence). The CDR3 extends over 13 amino acids. With V trimmed by 3 bases and J by 6 bases, 5 bases remained unmatched. The CDR3 DNA follows: TGTGCCAGTAGTATTCCACAGGGGTCCGAGCAGTACTTC. Its translation is CASSIPQGSEQYF.

The chain links TRBV25-1 to TRBJ2-1, with 7 positions matching TRBD1. The V gene end was trimmed by 5 bases and the J gene end by 4 bases; junction bases not matched to a gene: 8. This CDR3 has 15 amino acids. Germline V gives CDR1 MGHDK, CDR2 SYGVNS. The CDR3 sequence: CASSYTGQPYNEQFF. In DNA form, the CDR3 reads TGTGCCAGCAGTTACACGGGACAGCCTTACAATGAGCAGTTCTTC.

The CDR3 loop reads CASFQTYTEAFF. The CDR3 DNA follows: TGTGCCAGCTTTCAGACATACACTGAAGCTTTCTTT. The V call is TRBV28, the J call TRBJ1-1; D is undetermined. Germline V gene lookup returns CDR1 MDHEN and CDR2 SYDVKM. V gave up 8 bases and J gave up 3 bases, with 10 bases separating them. CDR3 length: 12 residues. The complete variable domain, with remaining parts taken from reference TRBV28 and TRBJ1-1, reads DVKVTQSSRYLVKRTGEKVFLECVQDMDHENMFWYRQDPGLGLRLIYFSYDVKMKEKGDIPEGYSVSREKKERFSLILESASTNQTSMYLCASFQTYTEAFFGQGTRLTVV.

V usage is TRBV18 and J usage is TRBJ1-2, with 9 bases fitting TRBD1. Germline-derived CDR1 and CDR2 are KGHSH and LQKENI. This CDR3 has 17 residues. After removal of 1 base from V and 4 bases from J, the junction contained 10 bases not matched to a gene. CDR3 coding DNA: TGTGCCAGCTCACCACTTACCGGGACAGGGTTGCCCTATGGCTACACCTTC. Amino acids: CASSPLTGTGLPYGYTF.

The chain employs TRBV5-6 and TRBJ2-5; possible D gene TRBD1, 5 bases. This CDR3 contains 13 residues. V dropped 2 bases and J dropped 5 bases, with 10 bases sitting between them. Per germline, CDR1 SGHDT and CDR2 YYEEEE. CDR3 in DNA: TGTGCCAGCAGCTTAAGACAGTTGGAGACCCAGTACTTC. It codes for CASSLRQLETQYF.

The chain recombines TRBV5-1 with TRBJ2-7; D is unclear. The CDR3 consists of 12 residues. Germline CDR1 reads SGHRS; CDR2 reads YFSETQ. V lost 0 bases and J lost 3, with 4 bases in between. The CDR3 here is CASSLDRYEQYF. The CDR3 DNA reads TGCGCCAGCAGCTTGGATCGCTACGAGCAGTACTTC.